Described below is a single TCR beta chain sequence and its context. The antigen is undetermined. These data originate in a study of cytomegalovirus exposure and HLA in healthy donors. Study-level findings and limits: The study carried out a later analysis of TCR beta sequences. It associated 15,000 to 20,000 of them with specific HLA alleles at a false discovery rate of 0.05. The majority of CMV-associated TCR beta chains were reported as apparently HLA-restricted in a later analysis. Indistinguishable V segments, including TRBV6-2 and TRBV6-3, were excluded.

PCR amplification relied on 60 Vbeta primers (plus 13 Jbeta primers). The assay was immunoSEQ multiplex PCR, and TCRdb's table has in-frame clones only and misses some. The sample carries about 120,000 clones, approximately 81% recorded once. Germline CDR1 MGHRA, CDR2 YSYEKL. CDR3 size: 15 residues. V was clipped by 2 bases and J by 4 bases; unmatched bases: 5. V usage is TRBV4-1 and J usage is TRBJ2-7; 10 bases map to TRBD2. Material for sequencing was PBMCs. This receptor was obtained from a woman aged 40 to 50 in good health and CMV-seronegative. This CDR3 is CASSQFSSGGYEQYF. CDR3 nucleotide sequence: TGCGCCAGCAGCCAATTTTCTAGCGGGGGTTACGAGCAGTACTTC.